The source of this T cell receptor (beta chain) is a study of blood T cell repertoires in COVID-19. As for the study in general: There were acute and convalescent COVID-19 samples, and they came from the United States, Italy and Spain. PBMCs, B-cell-depleted T cells, or T cells provided the cDNA or gDNA that made up the material.

Per the study methods: Counts of nucleated cells, estimated from reference gene primer amplification, were obtained. Clones were read by immunoSEQ multiplex PCR, and TCRdb kept only the in-frame ones, dropping some. V and J calls and clone size are copied from that table; D and trimming were computed from the DNA. The table lists over 200,000 clones, roughly nine tenths of them singletons. In germline, CDR1 is SGHAT, CDR2 FQNNGV. The V and J ends lost 1 base and 4 bases, in that order; junction bases with no gene match: 6. The CDR3 runs 17 residues. The rearrangement uses TRBV11-2 and TRBJ2-1; 11 positions match TRBD2. The sequenced material came from peripheral blood. The sequence was collected from a man in his fifties or sixties who had recovered from COVID-19. The CDR3 region has the DNA TGTGCCAGCAGCTTAGCCACCGGGACTAGCGGTTACAATGAGCAGTTCTTC. Its translation is CASSLATGTSGYNEQFF. The variable domain in full, with the rest retrieved from reference TRBV11-2 and TRBJ2-1, is EAGVAQSPRYKIIEKRQSVAFWCNPISGHATLYWYQQILGQGPKLLIQFQNNGVVDDSQLPKDRFSAERLKGVDSTLKIQPAKLEDSAVYLCASSLATGTSGYNEQFFGPGTRLTVL.